These 6 T cell receptor beta chains originate from one sample sequenced in a study of T-cell memory formation after mild COVID-19. TCRdb passed the 5' RACE reads through MiXCR, listing each CDR3 protein once. The repertoire consists of 240,000 or so distinct CDR3 sequences, with 7.5% to 10% occurring once and the leading ten covering around a fifth. The sample taken for sequencing was PBMCs or a T cell subset sorted from them (not recorded which). The source of these receptors is a man aged 18 to 30 who had mild COVID-19 (a few samples of this study predate the infection). Cell type and time point are not known.

This chain uses TRBV5-4 with TRBJ2-5; possibly TRBD1 or TRBD2 for D (6 bases each). The CDR3 contains 15 residues. Per germline, CDR1 SGHNT and CDR2 YYREEE (reference sequence). Trimming took off 2 bases at V and 1 base at J, with 12 bases between the two ends. Here the CDR3 reads CASSLSGEVQETQYF. DNA of the CDR3: TGTGCCAGCAGCTTATCAGGGGAGGTCCAAGAGACCCAGTACTTC.

This chain joins TRBV12-3 or TRBV12-4 and TRBJ2-1; 10 positions match TRBD1. This CDR3 region has 16 residues. Unmatched junction bases numbered 8, after V lost 3 bases and J lost 6 bases. In DNA, the CDR3 is TGTGCCAGCAGTTTTACAGGGACAGGGGCCTCCAATGAGCAGTTCTTC. Amino acids: CASSFTGTGASNEQFF.

Ten or more counts support this clonotype. The rearrangement links TRBV5-1 to TRBJ2-1; D may be TRBD2 (5 bases). The CDR3 extends over 13 amino acids. The germline CDR1 and CDR2 sequences are SGHRS and YFSETQ. V lost 1 base and J 5 bases, leaving 7 bases between the germline ends. The CDR3 nucleotides read TGCGCCAGCAGCTTGCCGCGGGACAATGAGCAGTTCTTC. The encoded protein is CASSLPRDNEQFF.

In this sample, this clonotype turned up a few times. The V and J genes are TRBV7-6 and TRBJ2-7, with 7 bases lining up with TRBD1. The V gene's germline CDR1 is SGHVS and CDR2 FNYEAQ. J was trimmed by 3 bases and V by 0 bases; bases with no gene match: 5. This CDR3 contains 15 residues. The CDR3 DNA sequence: TGTGCCAGCAGCTTAGCGGCAGGGGGTCGCTACGAGCAGTACTTC. Translation gives CASSLAAGGRYEQYF.

The chain employs TRBV6-5 and TRBJ1-2; a possible D gene is TRBD1 (5 bases). From germline, CDR1 is MNHEY and CDR2 SVGAGI. V shed 9 bases and J shed 8 bases, with 19 bases lying between them. This CDR3 has 13 amino acids. The CDR3 sequence: CARSPDSTRGYTF. Written as DNA, the CDR3 is TGTGCCAGAAGTCCCGACAGTACCCGGGGCTACACCTTC.

The sample holds a few counts of this clonotype. The rearrangement links TRBV12-3 or TRBV12-4 to TRBJ2-2; D might be TRBD1 (7 bases). V lost 8 bases and J lost 4, with 20 bases in between. The CDR3 has 16 amino acids. CDR3 nucleotides: TGTGCCAGCTGCCGCGGGACAGTGGGTCCCACCGGGGAGCTGTTTTTT. It yields the protein CASCRGTVGPTGELFF.